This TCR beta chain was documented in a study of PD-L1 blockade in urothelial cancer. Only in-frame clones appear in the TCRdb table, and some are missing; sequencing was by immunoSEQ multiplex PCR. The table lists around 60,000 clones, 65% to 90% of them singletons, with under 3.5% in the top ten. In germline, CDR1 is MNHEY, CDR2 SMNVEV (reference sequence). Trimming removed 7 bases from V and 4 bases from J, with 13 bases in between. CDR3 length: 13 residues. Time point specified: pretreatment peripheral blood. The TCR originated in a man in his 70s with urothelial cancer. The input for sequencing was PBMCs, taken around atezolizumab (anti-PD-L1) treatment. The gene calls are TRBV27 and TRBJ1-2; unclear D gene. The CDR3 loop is CASKSPGGYGYTF. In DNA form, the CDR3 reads TGTGCCAGCAAAAGTCCAGGTGGCTATGGCTACACCTTC.